This TCR beta chain is from a study of T cells after posttransplantation cyclophosphamide. The V and J ends lost 5 bases and 3 bases, in that order; junction bases with no gene match: 6. This CDR3 has 16 residues. Germline loops: CDR1 ENHRY, CDR2 SYGVKD. Remarks on this clone: Its antigen remains unidentified.

TCRdb's copy holds only in-frame clones and misses some; the assay was immunoSEQ multiplex PCR. The sample lists tens of thousands of clones; 86% were seen once. The study, taken as a whole, reports: Later post-transplant blood repertoires were often dominated by donor CD8+ memory clones.

The TCR was taken from a young man with a blood cancer, CMV-positive, and with a related stem cell donor. The sequenced material came from PBMCs. The J gene is TRBJ2-3, the V gene TRBV10-3, with 12 positions matching TRBD2. CDR3 sequence (DNA): TGTGCCATCAGTCAGCCTAGCGGGAGGGTAACAGATACGCAGTATTTT. It codes for CAISQPSGRVTDTQYF.